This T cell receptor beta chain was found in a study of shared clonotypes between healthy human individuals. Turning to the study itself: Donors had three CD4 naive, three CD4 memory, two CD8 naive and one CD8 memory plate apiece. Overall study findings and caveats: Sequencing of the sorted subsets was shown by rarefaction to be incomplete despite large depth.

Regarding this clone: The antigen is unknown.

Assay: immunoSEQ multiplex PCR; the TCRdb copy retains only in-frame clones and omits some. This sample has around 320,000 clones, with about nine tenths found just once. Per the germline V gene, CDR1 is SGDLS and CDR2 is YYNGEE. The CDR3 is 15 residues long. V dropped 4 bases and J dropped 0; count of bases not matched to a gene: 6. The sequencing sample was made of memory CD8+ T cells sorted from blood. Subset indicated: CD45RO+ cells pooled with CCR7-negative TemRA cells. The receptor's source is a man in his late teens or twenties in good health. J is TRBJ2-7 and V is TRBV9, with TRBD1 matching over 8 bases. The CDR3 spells CASSSSGGPSYEQYF. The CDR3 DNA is TGTGCCAGCAGCAGCTCAGGGGGCCCCTCCTACGAGCAGTACTTC. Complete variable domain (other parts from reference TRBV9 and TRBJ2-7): DSGVTQTPKHLITATGQRVTLRCSPRSGDLSVYWYQQSLDQGLQFLIQYYNGEERAKGNILERFSAQQFPDLHSELNLSSLELGDSALYFCASSSSGGPSYEQYFGPGTRLTVT.